A single sample gave rise to the 21 T cell receptor beta chains below, sequenced in a study of neurological immune-mediated disorders. Via MiXCR, TCRdb re-called the 5' RACE reads, giving one row per CDR3 protein. The sample lists 50,000 to 70,000 distinct CDR3 sequences, 4.5% occurring once. Sequencing was carried out using PBMCs. These receptor sequences come from a man aged 25-45 years with multiple sclerosis.

The table lists this clonotype with many counts. The chain carries TRBV4-1 and TRBJ1-5, with D uncertain. The CDR3 has 15 amino acids. Germline lookup yields CDR1 MGHRA and CDR2 YSYEKL. Deletions cut 1 base from V and 0 bases from J, with 7 bases between. The CDR3 here is CASSQGEGSNQPQHF. In nucleotides, the CDR3 is TGCGCCAGCAGCCAAGGGGAGGGTAGCAATCAGCCCCAGCATTTT.

A remark on this clonotype: A much larger clone sits a single nucleotide away, making a read error possible. The chain has TRBV21-1 and TRBJ2-2; the table calls TRBD1, which could not be checked here. TRBV21-1 is noted as a pseudogene. The CDR3 is 16 amino acids. The CDR3 DNA follows: TGTGCCAGGGAGGGACAGGGGCGCTCGAACACCGGGGAGCCGTTTTTT. Protein sequence: CAREGQGRSNTGEPFF.

This clonotype was observed at least ten times. The V call is TRBV5-6, the J call TRBJ1-2; D is possibly TRBD1 (6 bases). CDR1 and CDR2 from the germline V gene are SGHDT and YYEEEE. V lost 7 bases and J 6 bases, leaving 22 bases between the germline ends. This CDR3 is built from 15 residues. Here the CDR3 reads CASVQLGQGIDGYTF. The CDR3 DNA sequence: TGTGCCAGCGTGCAGTTGGGGCAGGGGATCGATGGCTACACCTTC.

Ten or more counts support this clonotype. The rearrangement joins TRBV9 to TRBJ2-5; D is possibly TRBD2 (6 bases). This CDR3 comprises 14 residues. The V end lost 4 bases, the J end lost 2 bases, and 12 bases lay between the germline ends. Germline V CDR1 and CDR2: SGDLS, YYNGEE. DNA for the CDR3: TGTGCCAGCAGCCCAAGGGACTTTCAAGAGACCCAGTACTTC. Translation: CASSPRDFQETQYF.

This clonotype came up many times. The gene calls are TRBV5-1 and TRBJ2-1; 11 nucleotides align to TRBD2. Germline assignment: CDR1 SGHRS and CDR2 YFSETQ. The CDR3 extends over 15 amino acids. V was pared by 5 bases and J by 4 bases, with 5 bases of the junction left unmatched. The CDR3 DNA sequence: TGCGCCAGCAGATTGAGACTAGCGGGGTACAATGAGCAGTTCTTC. Amino acid sequence: CASRLRLAGYNEQFF.

This clonotype showed up many times. The chain recombines TRBV20-1 with TRBJ2-3; TRBD2 aligns across 7 bases. Per germline, CDR1 DFQATT and CDR2 SNEGSKA (reference sequence). The junction had 5 bases not matched to a gene; V was cut back by 5 bases and J by 0 bases. CDR3 length: 14 amino acids. CDR3 sequence reads: CSAGRAGSTDTQYF. CDR3 in DNA: TGCAGTGCTGGGAGGGCGGGGAGCACAGATACGCAGTATTTT.

The rearrangement links TRBV5-6 to TRBJ1-5, with 7 bases that match TRBD1. J was trimmed by 3 bases and V by 3 bases; bases with no gene match: 3. This CDR3 is 14 amino acids long. The V gene's germline CDR1 is SGHDT and CDR2 YYEEEE. Here the CDR3 reads CASSSGQVNQPQHF. The CDR3 DNA is TGTGCCAGCAGCTCCGGACAGGTCAATCAGCCCCAGCATTTT.

This clonotype has a count of ten or more. The rearrangement joins TRBV5-1 to TRBJ1-1; 10 bases fit TRBD1. The CDR3 covers 14 residues. Looked up from germline, CDR1 is SGHRS and CDR2 is YFSETQ. J gave up 6 bases and V 4 bases, and 6 bases lay outside the gene matches. In DNA form, the CDR3 reads TGCGCCAGCAGCCCTGGGACAGGGGCCCCTGAAGCTTTCTTT. Amino acids: CASSPGTGAPEAFF.

The sample holds many counts of this clonotype. The chain links TRBV2 to TRBJ2-7, with no clear D. The CDR3 length is 12 residues. The germline V gene encodes CDR1 SNHLY and CDR2 FYNNEI. V lost 5 bases and J lost 1, with 6 bases in between. The chain's CDR3 is CASSLQSYEQYF. The CDR3 bases are TGTGCCAGCAGTCTGCAGTCCTACGAGCAGTACTTC.

This clonotype was seen repeatedly, ten times or more. This sequence joins TRBV12-3 or TRBV12-4 and TRBJ1-2, with no clear D. The CDR3 contains 12 residues. Trimming removed 3 bases from V and 3 bases from J, with 5 bases in between. CDR3: CASSFGDYGYTF. Here the CDR3 DNA reads TGTGCCAGCAGTTTTGGGGACTATGGCTACACCTTC.

The genes are TRBV11-2 and TRBJ1-1; D call uncertain. The length of the CDR3 is 13 residues. From germline, CDR1 is SGHAT and CDR2 FQNNGV. V shed 6 bases and J shed 1 base, with 9 bases lying between them. The CDR3, as DNA: TGTGCCAGCAGGCAACTAGGGAACACTGAAGCTTTCTTT. This gives the protein CASRQLGNTEAFF.

This clonotype was recorded at least ten times. The V gene is TRBV7-8, the J gene TRBJ1-2, with D unresolved. Between the trimmed V and J ends, which lost 5 bases and 6 bases, there was a span of 10 bases. The CDR3 consists of 12 residues. In germline, CDR1 is SGHVS, CDR2 FQNEAQ. CDR3 residues: CASSQSGDGYTF. The CDR3 bases are TGTGCCAGCAGCCAAAGTGGGGATGGCTACACCTTC.

The table lists this clonotype with many counts. The chain combines TRBV5-1 with TRBJ2-1; TRBD1 agrees at 8 bases. The CDR3 is 16 amino acids. With V trimmed by 1 base and J by 5 bases, 8 bases remained unmatched. From germline, CDR1 is SGHRS and CDR2 YFSETQ. The CDR3 region is CASSLFGQGNDNEQFF. As DNA, the CDR3 is TGCGCCAGCAGCTTGTTTGGACAGGGAAATGACAATGAGCAGTTCTTC.

A few counts support this clonotype. This sequence joins TRBV5-1 and TRBJ2-2; maybe TRBD1 (6 bases). Germline CDR1 reads SGHRS; CDR2 reads YFSETQ. The ends were cut back, 2 bases at V and 17 bases at J, with 13 bases in the middle. The CDR3 has 11 residues. The DNA of the CDR3 is TGCGCCAGCAGCTTACAGGGAGCCACCTTTTTT. Its protein product is CASSLQGATFF.

The chain has TRBV7-3 and TRBJ1-1, with no clear D. Per the germline V gene, CDR1 is SGHTA and CDR2 is FQGTGA. The CDR3 runs 13 residues. V dropped 4 bases and J dropped 6 bases, with 12 bases sitting between them. The CDR3 nucleotides read TGTGCCAGCAGCTCCACGACAAACTCTGAAGCTTTCTTT. Encoded protein: CASSSTTNSEAFF.

This clonotype came up many times. The chain couples TRBV29-1 to TRBJ1-1; D remains ambiguous. The CDR3 loop spans 11 amino acids. Trimming cost V 7 bases and J 11 bases, with 17 bases left between them. Germline CDR1 SQVTM, CDR2 ANQGSEA. The CDR3 region is CSAGNGGFAFF. In DNA form, the CDR3 reads TGCAGCGCGGGGAACGGAGGATTCGCTTTCTTT.

The chain has TRBV5-6 and TRBJ1-1; TRBD1 aligns across 7 bases. The CDR3 is 13 amino acids. V lost 6 bases to trimming and J lost 6 bases; unmatched junction nucleotides: 8. Looked up from germline, CDR1 is SGHDT and CDR2 is YYEEEE. CDR3 in amino acids: CASIQKGTAEAFF. Written as DNA, the CDR3 is TGTGCCAGCATCCAAAAGGGGACAGCTGAAGCTTTCTTT.

There are many counts of this clonotype. The gene calls are TRBV27 and TRBJ2-1; no firm D call. Germline V lookup: CDR1 MNHEY, CDR2 SMNVEV (reference sequence). The CDR3 contains 15 residues. V shed 0 bases and J shed 7 bases, with 13 bases lying between them. The CDR3 DNA reads TGTGCCAGCAGTTTATCCCCAGCTTCGAGGAATGAGCAGTTCTTC. Encoded protein: CASSLSPASRNEQFF.

This clonotype was counted many times. This sequence joins TRBV12-3 or TRBV12-4 and TRBJ2-2; D gene uncertain. The CDR3 is 14 residues long. V gave up 7 bases and J gave up 3 bases, with 12 bases separating them. CDR3 in DNA: TGTGCCAGCACCCTTCCCCCCCACACCGGGGAGCTGTTTTTT. As protein: CASTLPPHTGELFF.

The chain joins TRBV5-1 to TRBJ1-1; D is uncertain. This CDR3 spans 13 amino acids. V lost 1 base and J 6 bases, leaving 10 bases between the germline ends. The germline CDR1 and CDR2 sequences are SGHRS and YFSETQ. This CDR3 is CASSLITEAEAFF. The DNA of the CDR3 is TGCGCCAGCAGCTTGATAACAGAGGCTGAAGCTTTCTTT.

At least ten counts were recorded for this clonotype. The rearrangement uses TRBV12-3 or TRBV12-4 and TRBJ2-3; 7 nucleotides line up with TRBD1. The CDR3 extends over 14 amino acids. V lost 6 bases, J lost 6 bases, and 9 bases stayed unmatched. Written as DNA, the CDR3 is TGTGCCAGCAGCCACGGACAGGTTTTTGATACGCAGTATTTT. Translated, it gives CASSHGQVFDTQYF.